This is a list of T cell receptor beta chains from one sample in a study of shared clonotypes between healthy human individuals. The protocol was immunoSEQ multiplex PCR, while the TCRdb copy is restricted to in-frame clones and leaves out a portion. The sample contains some 2,000,000 clones, about 95% of which appear only once. Sequencing input: naive CD4+ T cells sorted from blood. The receptors derive from a man younger than 30 in good health. Both conserved end residues are part of each CDR3. Each record gives: V gene, CDR3 length, D gene, J gene, CDR3 protein, CDR3 DNA. D genes are given only for firm matches.

TRBV9	15	TRBD1	TRBJ2-7	CASSKGQASSYEQYF	TGTGCCAGCAGCAAGGGACAGGCGAGCTCCTACGAGCAGTACTTC
TRBV18	14	-	TRBJ1-4	CASHQDSGPEKLFF	TGTGCCAGCCATCAGGACAGCGGACCTGAAAAACTGTTTTTT
TRBV21-1	15	-	TRBJ1-4	CARILGREDSEKLFF	TGTGCCAGGATACTTGGGAGGGAGGACAGTGAAAAACTGTTTTTT
TRBV29-1	14	-	TRBJ1-6	CSVGTGQDNSPLHF	TGCAGCGTTGGAACAGGGCAAGACAATTCACCCCTCCACTTT
TRBV2	14	TRBD2	TRBJ2-5	CASSPEAGGETQYF	TGTGCCAGCAGTCCGGAAGCGGGGGGAGAGACCCAGTACTTC
TRBV6-5	15	TRBD2	TRBJ2-7	CASSYGTGGQYEQYF	TGTGCCAGCAGTTACGGTACGGGGGGGCAGTACGAGCAGTACTTC
TRBV28	13	-	TRBJ1-1	CASRTAEGAEAFF	TGTGCCAGCAGGACCGCTGAGGGGGCTGAAGCTTTCTTT
TRBV28	15	TRBD2	TRBJ2-5	CASSSGGAGSETQYF	TGTGCCAGTAGTAGCGGGGGGGCCGGTTCGGAGACCCAGTACTTC
TRBV7-9	14	-	TRBJ2-5	CASSLERYQETQYF	TGTGCCAGCAGCTTAGAACGGTATCAAGAGACCCAGTACTTC
TRBV4-1	16	-	TRBJ2-1	CASSHVGEGAKDEQFF	TGCGCCAGCAGCCATGTTGGGGAGGGGGCCAAGGATGAGCAGTTCTTC
TRBV6-5	12	-	TRBJ1-5	CASSSPDQPQHF	TGTGCCAGCAGTTCTCCGGATCAGCCCCAGCATTTT
TRBV19	13	-	TRBJ2-7	CASSKGTSYEQYF	TGTGCCAGTAGTAAAGGGACATCCTACGAGCAGTACTTC
TRBV18	16	-	TRBJ1-3	CASSPGQTSGGNTIYF	TGTGCCAGCTCACCTGGGCAGACTTCGGGTGGAAACACCATATATTTT
TRBV10-3	11	-	TRBJ2-1	CAISRNNEQFF	TGTGCCATCAGTAGAAACAATGAGCAGTTCTTC
TRBV5-1	14	TRBD1	TRBJ2-5	CASANGTVGETQYF	TGCGCCAGCGCGAACGGGACAGTCGGGGAGACCCAGTACTTC
TRBV6-1	14	-	TRBJ2-1	CASRSEGPYNEQFF	TGTGCCAGCAGATCCGAGGGGCCTTACAATGAGCAGTTCTTC
TRBV7-2	16	-	TRBJ1-3	CASSLGDTGGGWTIYF	TGTGCCAGCAGCTTGGGAGACACGGGCGGAGGTTGGACCATATATTTT
TRBV9	15	-	TRBJ1-3	CASSVEGISGNTIYF	TGTGCCAGCAGCGTAGAAGGTATTTCTGGAAACACCATATATTTT